What follows are 3 T cell receptor beta chains derived from one specimen sequenced in a study of T cell changes during pregnancy in multiple sclerosis. TCRdb's table, derived via immunoSEQ multiplex PCR, lists solely in-frame clones and lacks some. The sample carries approximately 50,000 clones, about 94% recorded once. Sequences were derived from CD4+ T cells from peripheral blood mononuclear cells, sampled after pregnancy. These receptors were collected from a female donor with multiple sclerosis, enrolled in a pregnancy study.

The V and J genes are TRBV6-6 and TRBJ1-2; D gene unclear. The V gene's germline CDR1 is MNHNY and CDR2 SVGAGI (reference sequence). The CDR3 totals 13 residues. Trimming took 7 bases from V and 4 from J, leaving 13 bases between them. The CDR3 sequence: CASMTRSPYGYTF. DNA for the CDR3: TGTGCCAGCATGACTCGGTCCCCCTATGGCTACACCTTC.

The chain is built from TRBV7-9 and TRBJ2-1, with TRBD2 identical over 8 bases. The CDR3 is made up of 15 amino acids. V shed 6 bases, J shed 0 bases, and the junction held 4 bases outside the gene matches. Germline V gene lookup returns CDR1 SEHNR and CDR2 FQNEAQ (reference sequence). As DNA, the CDR3 is TGTGCCAGCAGTCGGGGGGGGGTCTCCTACAATGAGCAGTTCTTC. Translated: CASSRGGVSYNEQFF.

In nucleotides, the CDR3 is TGTGCCAGCAGCTCGCACAGTCGCTCTGGAAACACCATATATTTT. It codes for CASSSHSRSGNTIYF. The chain couples TRBV5-6 to TRBJ1-3; D call uncertain. This CDR3 spans 15 amino acids. CDR1 and CDR2 (germline): SGHDT, YYEEEE. Trimming stripped 3 bases from V and 0 bases from J, with 10 bases between. Using reference TRBV5-6 and TRBJ1-3 for the parts outside the CDR3, the full variable domain is DAGVTQSPTHLIKTRGQQVTLRCSPKSGHDTVSWYQQALGQGPQFIFQYYEEEERQRGNFPDRFSGHQFPNYSSELNVNALLLGDSALYLCASSSHSRSGNTIYFGEGSWLTVV.